The rows below give T cell receptor beta chains drawn from one sample of a study of blood T cell repertoires in COVID-19. Assay used: immunoSEQ multiplex PCR; TCRdb lists only in-frame clones, some missing. This sample has about 190,000 clones, with roughly 84% found just once. The sample taken for sequencing was peripheral blood. The source is a woman older than 75 with active or convalescent COVID-19. CDR3s include the opening cysteine and the closing phenylalanine or tryptophan. D genes are given only for firm matches. A clone size is listed for some rows: how often the clone was seen (once, few, many), or a class if it is expanded.

abundance: once; v_gene: TRBV19; len: 16; d_gene: -; j_gene: TRBJ2-1; CDR3aa: CASSSSAVDSYNEQFF; CDR3nt: TGTGCCAGTAGCTCTAGCGCGGTCGATTCCTACAATGAGCAGTTCTTC
abundance: -; v_gene: TRBV28; len: 14; d_gene: TRBD1; j_gene: TRBJ1-4; CDR3aa: CASKPGQGKEKLFF; CDR3nt: TGTGCCAGCAAGCCGGGACAGGGTAAAGAAAAACTGTTTTTT
abundance: -; v_gene: TRBV6-6; len: 15; d_gene: TRBD2; j_gene: TRBJ2-7; CDR3aa: CASSYMDAGVGEQYF; CDR3nt: TGTGCCAGCAGTTACATGGATGCGGGAGTAGGTGAGCAGTACTTC
abundance: -; v_gene: TRBV5-4; len: 15; d_gene: TRBD2; j_gene: TRBJ2-1; CDR3aa: CASSLAGGGGDEQFF; CDR3nt: TGTGCCAGCAGCCTAGCGGGAGGGGGGGGTGATGAGCAGTTCTTC
abundance: -; v_gene: TRBV18; len: 12; d_gene: -; j_gene: TRBJ1-2; CDR3aa: CATKYTNEAVTF; CDR3nt: TGTGCCACCAAATACACTAATGAAGCCGTAACCTTC
abundance: few; v_gene: TRBV6-2/TRBV6-3; len: 12; d_gene: -; j_gene: TRBJ2-5; CDR3aa: CASSLGGQPKYF; CDR3nt: TGTGCCAGCAGCCTAGGTGGGCAGCCCAAGTACTTC
abundance: few; v_gene: TRBV7-9; len: 15; d_gene: TRBD1; j_gene: TRBJ2-1; CDR3aa: CASSPSGQGSNEQFF; CDR3nt: TGTGCCAGCAGCCCCTCGGGACAGGGTAGCAATGAGCAGTTCTTC
abundance: -; v_gene: TRBV11-2; len: 18; d_gene: TRBD2; j_gene: TRBJ2-3; CDR3aa: CASSFPGLAGRDTDTQYF; CDR3nt: TGTGCCAGCAGCTTCCCGGGACTAGCGGGACGAGACACAGATACGCAGTATTTT
abundance: -; v_gene: TRBV5-4; len: 17; d_gene: TRBD1; j_gene: TRBJ1-5; CDR3aa: CASRLIQGEASNQPQHF; CDR3nt: TGTGCCAGCAGATTAATACAGGGGGAAGCAAGCAATCAGCCCCAGCATTTT
abundance: -; v_gene: TRBV18; len: 14; d_gene: -; j_gene: TRBJ1-2; CDR3aa: CASSPAAVNYGYTF; CDR3nt: TGTGCCAGCTCACCGGCGGCGGTTAACTATGGCTACACCTTC
abundance: -; v_gene: TRBV5-1; len: 17; d_gene: TRBD2; j_gene: TRBJ2-3; CDR3aa: CASSLGIAGVNTDTQYF; CDR3nt: TGCGCCAGCAGCTTGGGAATAGCGGGAGTTAACACAGATACGCAGTATTTT
abundance: -; v_gene: TRBV5-1; len: 16; d_gene: TRBD2; j_gene: TRBJ2-3; CDR3aa: CASSNPSSGGTDTQYF; CDR3nt: TGCGCCAGCAGTAATCCCTCTAGCGGGGGCACAGATACGCAGTATTTT
abundance: -; v_gene: TRBV7-6; len: 13; d_gene: TRBD1; j_gene: TRBJ2-2; CDR3aa: CASSLTGTGELFF; CDR3nt: TGTGCCAGCAGCCTGACAGGGACCGGGGAGCTGTTTTTT